This TCR beta chain was captured by sequencing in a study of T-cell memory formation after mild COVID-19. Notes on the study in general: Those CD4+ clones that contracted were mainly in CM and EM (CD8+ ones in EMRA). Researchers found some responding clones in pre-infection memory, a sign that cross-reactive memory joined.

Germline V gene lookup returns CDR1 SGHRS and CDR2 YFSETQ. V lost 4 bases and J lost 2, with 16 bases in between. The CDR3 totals 17 residues. This clonotype was seen only a few times. Its antigen is currently unknown. The authors produced TCR alpha and TCR beta cDNA libraries with sample barcodes and UMIs by 5'RACE using constant-segment primers. From the 5' RACE reads, TCRdb called clonotypes with MiXCR, one entry per CDR3 protein. In the table there are 190,000 or so distinct CDR3 sequences, approximately 10% of which are singletons. Sequencing was carried out using PBMCs or a T cell subset sorted from them (not recorded which). This clonotype was sampled from a man aged 18-30 years who had mild COVID-19 (a few samples of this study predate the infection). Cell type and time point are not known. V usage is TRBV5-1 and J usage is TRBJ2-6; D uncertain. CDR3 in amino acids: CASSQQSIAPGANVLTF. CDR3 nucleotide sequence: TGCGCCAGCAGCCAACAATCCATAGCTCCTGGGGCCAACGTCCTGACTTTC.